This T cell receptor beta chain was captured by sequencing in a study of regulatory and conventional T cells in RAG deficiency. Study results and caveats: Omenn patients showed >90% Treg-Tconv overlap and shorter CDR3 lengths.

Germline loops: CDR1 MNHNS, CDR2 SASEGT. The V gene lost 4 bases and the J gene lost 10 bases, with 8 bases spanning the gap. The CDR3 contains 12 residues. The repertoire was sequenced with immunoSEQ multiplex PCR; TCRdb's copy has only in-frame clones and lacks some. The sample includes tens of thousands of clones, 80% to 95% of them seen just once. A remark on this clone: What it binds is unknown.

Blood CD4+ CD25-high CD127-low regulatory T cells supplied the genomic DNA template. These data also formed part of another study, on regulatory T cells. According to that study: The PCR used 52 TRBV and 13 TRBJ primers. Patient repertoires had restricted TRB V-J pairs and skewed V and J usage, most in Tregs.

This TCR was sampled from a human donor in good health. The specimen sequenced was Tregs sorted from blood. J is TRBJ1-6 and V is TRBV6-1; D might be TRBD1 (5 bases). The CDR3 loop reads CASSAGYSPLHF. Here the CDR3 DNA reads TGTGCCAGCAGTGCAGGGTACTCACCCCTCCACTTT.